The 30 T cell receptor beta chains reported below all come from one sample, sequenced in a study of human versus mouse CDR3 diversity and MHC coevolution. Here immunoSEQ multiplex PCR was the method, and the copy in TCRdb shows in-frame clones only, minus some. The repertoire holds about 77,000 clones, with about 90% as singletons. Sequencing was done on a sample of naive CD4+ T cells from blood. Subset: CD45RO-negative CD62L-positive naive CD4 T cells. Receptors originate from a person aged 30 to 70 in good health.

The chain employs TRBV11-2 and TRBJ1-6; D is uncertain. V dropped 5 bases and J dropped 7 bases, with 9 bases sitting between them. Germline V lookup: CDR1 SGHAT, CDR2 FQNNGV. This CDR3 is built from 13 residues. The CDR3 nucleotides are TGTGCCAGCAGCGGGCAGTCCAATTCACCCCTCCACTTT. Translation: CASSGQSNSPLHF. The variable domain in full, with the rest retrieved from reference TRBV11-2 and TRBJ1-6, is EAGVAQSPRYKIIEKRQSVAFWCNPISGHATLYWYQQILGQGPKLLIQFQNNGVVDDSQLPKDRFSAERLKGVDSTLKIQPAKLEDSAVYLCASSGQSNSPLHFGNGTRLTVT.

J is TRBJ1-1 and V is TRBV2; D remains ambiguous. V was cut by 7 bases and J by 0 bases, with 3 bases left in between. The CDR3 has 11 amino acids. The germline V gene encodes CDR1 SNHLY and CDR2 FYNNEI. CDR3 sequence: CASTVNTEAFF. CDR3 sequence (DNA): TGTGCCAGCACGGTGAACACTGAAGCTTTCTTT. Drawing the rest from reference TRBV2 and TRBJ1-1, the complete variable domain is EPEVTQTPSHQVTQMGQEVILRCVPISNHLYFYWYRQILGQKVEFLVSFYNNEISEKSEIFDDQFSVERPDGSNFTLKIRSTKLEDSAMYFCASTVNTEAFFGQGTRLTVV.

The chain links TRBV6-6 to TRBJ1-1, with D hard to call. The CDR3 is 14 residues long. V dropped 0 bases and J dropped 1 base, with 6 bases sitting between them. From germline, CDR1 is MNHNY and CDR2 SVGAGI (reference sequence). The CDR3 loop is CASSYSYRNTEAFF. The CDR3 DNA follows: TGTGCCAGCAGTTACTCATACAGGAACACTGAAGCTTTCTTT.

This chain joins TRBV27 and TRBJ2-3, with 10 bases identical to TRBD1. Trimming took 10 bases from V and 6 from J; bases not matched to a gene: 10. Germline loops: CDR1 MNHEY, CDR2 SMNVEV (reference sequence). CDR3 length: 14 residues. As DNA, the CDR3 is TGTGCCATCCGGGACAGGGGCCCTGGGGATACGCAGTATTTT. Protein: CAIRDRGPGDTQYF.

The V gene is TRBV9, the J gene TRBJ1-1; D not resolved. The CDR3 is 15 residues long. CDR1 is SGDLS and CDR2 is YYNGEE in the germline V gene. Trimming cost V 0 bases and J 4 bases, with 13 bases left between them. The CDR3, as DNA: TGTGCCAGCAGCGTAGAAGCCCGAGGAGGCACTGAAGCTTTCTTT. It encodes CASSVEARGGTEAFF.

This rearrangement joins TRBV27 to TRBJ2-1; 10 bases map to TRBD2. The V gene end was trimmed by 6 bases and the J gene end by 0 bases; junction bases not matched to a gene: 11. This CDR3 has 18 residues. Per the germline V gene, CDR1 is MNHEY and CDR2 is SMNVEV (reference sequence). In DNA, the CDR3 is TGTGCCAGCAGCTACGGACTAGCGGCCACAAGCTCCTACAATGAGCAGTTCTTC. This gives the protein CASSYGLAATSSYNEQFF.

This chain joins TRBV6-1 and TRBJ2-7; D is perhaps TRBD1 (6 bases). CDR3 length equals 15 residues. The V gene's germline CDR1 is MNHNS and CDR2 SASEGT. V dropped 7 bases and J dropped 0 bases, with 16 bases sitting between them. The CDR3 protein is CASTRQETYSYEQYF. The CDR3 nucleotides are TGTGCCAGCACCAGACAGGAGACGTACTCCTACGAGCAGTACTTC.

V gene TRBV5-5 combines with J gene TRBJ2-2; D gene ambiguous. Between the trimmed V and J ends, which lost 0 bases and 2 bases, there was a span of 5 bases. The CDR3 length is 14 residues. CDR1 is SGHKS and CDR2 is YYEKEE in the germline V gene (reference sequence). For the CDR3, the DNA is TGTGCCAGCAGCTTGGGACAAAACACCGGGGAGCTGTTTTTT. Translating it yields CASSLGQNTGELFF.

The J gene is TRBJ1-1, the V gene TRBV10-3; D is ambiguous. Per germline, CDR1 ENHRY and CDR2 SYGVKD. The CDR3 contains 12 residues. The V end was cut by 2 bases, the J end by 4 bases, with 5 bases between. The CDR3 nucleotides are TGTGCCATCAGTGAGGGAGGCACTGAAGCTTTCTTT. Residues: CAISEGGTEAFF.

The gene calls are TRBV30 and TRBJ2-1; TRBD2 agrees at 12 bases. Germline CDR1 is GTSNPN and CDR2 is SVGIG (reference sequence). This CDR3 has 13 residues. With V trimmed by 4 bases and J by 9 bases, 4 bases remained unmatched. The CDR3 sequence: CAWTSGGALEQFF. The CDR3 nucleotides read TGTGCCTGGACTAGCGGGGGGGCCCTTGAGCAGTTCTTC.

This clone was recorded only once. This rearrangement joins TRBV11-2 to TRBJ1-1, with D tentatively TRBD1 (5 bases). This CDR3 has 15 amino acids. V shed 0 bases and J shed 2 bases, with 10 bases lying between them. Germline CDR1 is SGHAT and CDR2 is FQNNGV. The CDR3 DNA sequence: TGTGCCAGCAGCTTAGATGGGGCACGAAACACTGAAGCTTTCTTT. This sequence encodes CASSLDGARNTEAFF.

V usage is TRBV7-9 and J usage is TRBJ1-1; D not certain. Deletions cut 2 bases from V and 3 bases from J, with 10 bases between. CDR1 and CDR2 from the germline V gene are SEHNR and FQNEAQ (reference sequence). The CDR3 consists of 14 residues. The CDR3 loop reads CASSLPTEYTEAFF. DNA of the CDR3: TGTGCCAGCAGCTTACCGACGGAGTACACTGAAGCTTTCTTT.

Written as DNA, the CDR3 is TGTGCCTGGAGTTTTCGGGAGTGGACCCACACAAACTCTGATCAGCCCCAGCATTTT. This encodes CAWSFREWTHTNSDQPQHF. V gene TRBV30 combines with J gene TRBJ1-5; D unresolved. The CDR3 runs to 19 residues. Germline V gives CDR1 GTSNPN, CDR2 SVGIG (reference sequence). The germline V and J ends were trimmed by 2 bases and 5 bases, with 28 bases remaining between them.

V and J are TRBV5-6 and TRBJ2-5; 14 bases match TRBD2. This CDR3 comprises 18 residues. The germline CDR1 and CDR2 sequences are SGHDT and YYEEEE. Unmatched junction bases numbered 8, after V lost 0 bases and J lost 4 bases. The DNA for the CDR3 is TGTGCCAGCAGCTTGGGACTAGCGGGAGGGCCCTTGGCAGAGACCCAGTACTTC. This translates into CASSLGLAGGPLAETQYF. The entire variable domain, with the rest obtained from reference TRBV5-6 and TRBJ2-5, is as follows: DAGVTQSPTHLIKTRGQQVTLRCSPKSGHDTVSWYQQALGQGPQFIFQYYEEEERQRGNFPDRFSGHQFPNYSSELNVNALLLGDSALYLCASSLGLAGGPLAETQYFGPGTRLLVL.

This clone came up once. The chain employs TRBV4-2 and TRBJ1-4; D may be TRBD1 (5 bases). The CDR3 is 16 residues long. Germline CDR1 and CDR2: LGHNA and YNFKEQ. V was cut by 0 bases and J by 3 bases, with 11 bases left in between. CDR3 loop: CASSQDLGVPNEKLFF. CDR3 coding DNA: TGTGCCAGCAGCCAAGATTTAGGGGTACCTAATGAAAAACTGTTTTTT.

The V call is TRBV7-9, the J call TRBJ1-2, with a tentative D call TRBD1 (5 bases). V gave up 2 bases and J gave up 3 bases, with 10 bases separating them. There are 14 residues in the CDR3. CDR1 and CDR2 (germline): SEHNR, FQNEAQ (reference sequence). This CDR3 is CASSLQGSDYGYTF. The CDR3 bases are TGTGCCAGCAGCTTACAGGGTTCGGACTATGGCTACACCTTC. Looking up the rest from reference TRBV7-9 and TRBJ1-2 gives the full variable domain: DTGVSQNPRHKITKRGQNVTFRCDPISEHNRLYWYRQTLGQGPEFLTYFQNEAQLEKSRLLSDRFSAERPKGSFSTLEIQRTEQGDSAMYLCASSLQGSDYGYTFGSGTRLTVV.

The gene calls are TRBV4-2 and TRBJ2-7; D possibly corresponds to TRBD1 (6 bases). The length of the CDR3 is 16 residues. Trimming left V 4 bases short and J 4 bases short, with 20 bases between. CDR1 is LGHNA, CDR2 YNFKEQ, per germline. CDR3 sequence: CASSLMHSQDSYEQYF. CDR3 nucleotides: TGTGCCAGCAGCCTGATGCACAGTCAGGACAGTTACGAGCAGTACTTC.

To note about this clone: Other DNA sequences in the sample encode the same CDR3. DNA for the CDR3: TGTGCCAGCAGTGAACAGGGCTTCTCCTACGAGCAGTACTTC. It yields the protein CASSEQGFSYEQYF. This rearrangement joins TRBV2 to TRBJ2-7; tentative D call: TRBD1 (5 bases). V gave up 2 bases and J gave up 0 bases, with 8 bases separating them. The CDR3 is 14 residues long. Germline lookup yields CDR1 SNHLY and CDR2 FYNNEI. The whole variable domain, remainder taken from reference TRBV2 and TRBJ2-7, is EPEVTQTPSHQVTQMGQEVILRCVPISNHLYFYWYRQILGQKVEFLVSFYNNEISEKSEIFDDQFSVERPDGSNFTLKIRSTKLEDSAMYFCASSEQGFSYEQYFGPGTRLTVT.

The chain carries TRBV18 and TRBJ2-7; 7 bases map to TRBD1. This CDR3 comprises 15 residues. Trimming removed 1 base from V and 3 bases from J; junction bases left unmatched: 6. The germline gives CDR1 KGHSH, CDR2 LQKENI. The CDR3 loop reads CASSPRSAGGYEQYF. The CDR3 coding sequence is TGTGCCAGCTCACCACGGTCGGCAGGGGGCTACGAGCAGTACTTC.

V is TRBV5-1 and J is TRBJ2-1, with 14 bases aligning to TRBD2. The V gene end was trimmed by 1 base and the J gene end by 15 bases; junction bases not matched to a gene: 21. Germline V CDR1 and CDR2: SGHRS, YFSETQ. The CDR3 contains 19 residues. The CDR3 loop reads CASSLSGGIRTSGRRYGFF. The DNA of the CDR3 is TGCGCCAGCAGCTTGTCTGGGGGAATACGGACTAGCGGGAGGCGTTATGGGTTCTTC.

The rearrangement uses TRBV9 and TRBJ2-5; perhaps TRBD2 as D (5 bases). This CDR3 has 14 amino acids. The germline V and J ends were trimmed by 0 bases and 4 bases, with 10 bases remaining between them. Germline V gene sequence: CDR1 SGDLS, CDR2 YYNGEE. Written as DNA, the CDR3 is TGTGCCAGCAGCGTAGGGCACCTAGCAGAGACCCAGTACTTC. Translated: CASSVGHLAETQYF.

The V and J genes are TRBV7-9 and TRBJ2-7, with 9 bases lining up with TRBD1. Germline-derived CDR1 and CDR2 are SEHNR and FQNEAQ (reference sequence). The CDR3 spans 15 residues. V shed 2 bases, J shed 5 bases, and the junction held 7 bases outside the gene matches. Here the CDR3 DNA reads TGTGCCAGCAGCTTAAAGGGACAGGGACCGAACGAGCAGTACTTC. Amino acids: CASSLKGQGPNEQYF.

This clone appeared a single time. This rearrangement joins TRBV7-3 to TRBJ1-2, with TRBD1 identical over 7 bases. The CDR3 covers 13 residues. Trimming at V came to 2 bases and at J to 4 bases, leaving 1 base not matched to a gene. Germline V gives CDR1 SGHTA, CDR2 FQGTGA. CDR3 region: CASSLDRAYGYTF. CDR3 DNA: TGTGCCAGCAGCTTAGACAGGGCCTATGGCTACACCTTC.

The chain recombines TRBV6-5 with TRBJ1-5; TRBD1 agrees at 9 bases. V shed 5 bases and J 9 bases; nucleotides not matched to a gene: 8. The CDR3 extends over 14 amino acids. The germline V gene has CDR1 MNHEY and CDR2 SVGAGI. The CDR3 protein is CASSTGQGFWPQHF. CDR3 sequence (DNA): TGTGCCAGCAGTACAGGACAGGGGTTTTGGCCCCAGCATTTT.

This clone has a single count. The J gene is TRBJ1-2, the V gene TRBV5-1; no definite D call. The CDR3 is 16 residues long. Between the trimmed V and J ends, which lost 4 bases and 5 bases, there was a span of 21 bases. In germline, CDR1 is SGHRS, CDR2 YFSETQ. In DNA, the CDR3 is TGCGCCAGCAGCCTGGAGGGCGGAAAGGGAGCGTATGGCTACACCTTC. It yields the protein CASSLEGGKGAYGYTF.

A few counts support this clone. The chain is built from TRBV14 and TRBJ1-4; D ambiguous. Per the germline V gene, CDR1 is SGHDN and CDR2 is FVKESK. The V gene lost 1 base and the J gene lost 7 bases, with 7 bases spanning the gap. The CDR3 is 13 residues long. The CDR3 region has the DNA TGTGCCAGCAGCCAAGGACTGCGTGAAAAACTGTTTTTT. This encodes CASSQGLREKLFF.

This rearrangement joins TRBV27 to TRBJ2-1; TRBD2 is a possible D gene (6 bases). The CDR3 runs 15 residues. The germline V gene encodes CDR1 MNHEY and CDR2 SMNVEV (reference sequence). Trimming cost V 2 bases and J 1 base, with 9 bases left between them. DNA of the CDR3: TGTGCCAGCAGTTTACTCGGGAGTTCCTACAATGAGCAGTTCTTC. This translates into CASSLLGSSYNEQFF.

V and J are TRBV6-1 and TRBJ1-2, with TRBD1 identical over 7 bases. This CDR3 is 15 amino acids long. V shed 4 bases and J 0 bases; nucleotides not matched to a gene: 5. In germline, CDR1 is MNHNS, CDR2 SASEGT. In DNA form, the CDR3 reads TGTGCCAGCAGTGCACAGGGGACCTCTAACTATGGCTACACCTTC. Translating gives CASSAQGTSNYGYTF.

The chain has TRBV25-1 and TRBJ1-3; 7 bases fit TRBD1. The CDR3 length is 15 residues. Per germline, CDR1 MGHDK and CDR2 SYGVNS. Losses at the gene ends were 3 bases for V and 0 bases for J; bases not matched to a gene: 2. The CDR3 here is CASSEAGGSGNTIYF. CDR3 in DNA: TGTGCCAGCAGTGAGGCAGGGGGCTCTGGAAACACCATATATTTT.

The chain joins TRBV28 to TRBJ1-1; the D is unclear. Per the germline V gene, CDR1 is MDHEN and CDR2 is SYDVKM. The germline V and J ends were trimmed by 6 bases and 0 bases, with 14 bases remaining between them. The CDR3 sequence is 15 residues long. In DNA, the CDR3 is TGTGCCAGCAGCCTCCTCTCACCGGTGAACACTGAAGCTTTCTTT. It yields the protein CASSLLSPVNTEAFF.